This T cell receptor beta chain was profiled in a study of cytomegalovirus exposure and HLA in healthy donors (dated 2017 in TCRdb). Turning to the overall study: An earlier analysis of roughly 500 of the donors reported 250 to 350 Gb of sequence data and roughly 100 million unique TCR beta sequences from around 200 million T cells. Approximately 300 gigabases of sequencing data and approximately 91 million unique TCR sequences made up an early release that covered over 550 HLA-typed donors. Of the roughly 400 genotyped donors, 81% were placed in the genetic ancestry cluster associated with self-reported Caucasian donors. The study aimed to test whether signatures of past pathogen exposure could be identified by cataloging public T cell receptors. Using immunosequencing, the study profiled T cell repertoires from approximately 700 subjects and related those repertoires to cytomegalovirus serostatus. In addition to the first cohort of approximately 670 subjects, a separate validation cohort of approximately 120 different subjects was used. The study combined high-throughput TCR immunosequencing, statistical association of individual TCRs with disease status, and machine learning to predict cytomegalovirus infection status. In a later analysis, previously published TCR beta repertoires from several hundred donors were re-analyzed and high-resolution HLA genotyping was added so that TCR occurrence patterns could be studied. Rather than drawing on any new phenotypic data, the later analysis identified candidate immune exposures from TCR beta sequences and the way those sequences occurred across donors. To decide whether each TCR beta V gene segment behaved as functional or pseudogenic, an earlier analysis of some 600 of the donors relied on high-throughput TCR beta sequencing. Donor age, sex, ethnicity and CMV serostatus were compiled alongside the repertoire data. A later genetic analysis took genome-wide SNP genotypes for about three fifths of the 666 donors and used that subset as a discovery cohort. All discovery cohort repertoires had been generated using a single sequencing platform. Class I and class II HLA loci were covered by the typing at four-digit resolution. Typing coverage differed by locus: A, B, C, DRB1 and DQB1 were typed in roughly 620-630 donors, DQA1 in 522, DPA1 in 600 to 610, and DPB1 in roughly 450. A handful of DR-DQ haplotypes were handled as single units for association and clustering because linkage in the cohort was strong. On average, 235,054 unique TCR beta nucleotide sequences were sequenced per donor among some 420 genotyped donors of the cohort, with roughly 19% of those sequences being non-productive. What the study reported, not specific to this receptor: In a later analysis, the rate of TCR association differed among HLA loci, with DRB1 alleles having the most associated TCRs and HLA-C alleles having the fewest. A later genetic analysis reported fewer N-insertions in productive TCRs among donors in an Asian-associated ancestry cluster than the roughly 640-donor mean. V-gene and J-gene trimming of TCR beta chains was associated with a missense DCLRE1C variant in a later genetic analysis, and the association was replicated in an independent cohort. A further reported finding was that TCR beta sequences accurately predicted the HLA-A and HLA-B alleles for most subjects in the first cohort. In both the original and validation cohorts, the classifier was reported to diagnose cytomegalovirus status with high specificity and sensitivity. Presence/absence analyses assumed roughly uniform sequencing depth across donors, an assumption that may not hold. A total of around 150 TCR beta chains were listed by the study as associated with cytomegalovirus. CMV serostatus was the only immune exposure information available for the cohort. Over 15 rarely observed V segments, including chromosome 9 orphons, were excluded from the earlier analysis of several hundred of the donors because counts were too low. Because HLA typing was unavailable for some donors at each locus, only the typed subset was used in association tests. Most TCR sequences were seen in very few donors, while some public TCRs were found in many individuals. Linkage disequilibrium might explain the correlated functional status among segregating V segments, but an unknown experimental factor could not be ruled out. Only TCR beta chains were sequenced in this cohort, and the absence of alpha or paired-chain data limited detectable features. A cluster of highly shared sequence variants was judged likely to be a technical artifact of the sequencing pipeline. Broadly in line with IMGT annotations, most TCR beta V segments showed up in productive rearrangements about 87% or about 30% of the time in an earlier analysis of several hundred of the donors. In a later analysis, HLA-associated TCR beta chains showed more clonal expansion and lower generation probabilities than non-associated chains that were equally common. It was suggested by the authors that the approach could potentially be generalized to other disease states and immunological phenotypes. A few of the identified cytomegalovirus-associated TCR beta chains were confirmed in vitro to be specific for cytomegalovirus antigens. Assigning TCR associations to individual alleles was difficult when HLA alleles, especially DR and DQ, strongly co-occurred. Several of the top co-occurrence clusters appeared to be linked to parvovirus B19, influenza, CMV and Epstein-Barr virus, according to a later analysis. At a false discovery rate of 0.05, a later analysis linked about 16,000 TCR beta sequences to specific HLA alleles. Most CMV-associated TCR beta chains appeared to be HLA-restricted in a later analysis, and the HLA associations seemed to be driven largely by CMV exposure. The 87-base-pair reads could not distinguish some IMGT-functional V segments, including TRBV6-2 and TRBV6-3, so those segments were excluded.

The cohort was made up of roughly 670 healthy bone marrow donors. Cohort members were all nominally healthy when sampled, although unrecorded immune exposures were likely present. The donor was CMV seropositive and belonged to the group of over 250 seropositive cohort members. A peripheral blood sample was provided by each donor, and peripheral blood mononuclear cells were used for TCR beta sequencing. Genomic DNA extraction from the blood cell samples was performed with the Qiagen DNeasy Blood Extraction Kit. The library relied on the immunoSEQ multiplex PCR assay. For the multiplex PCR, a mixture combining 60 forward primers for TCR Vbeta segments and 13 reverse primers for TCR Jbeta segments was used. The CDR3 region of rearranged TCR beta genes was amplified from genomic DNA by a multiplex PCR assay. The Illumina HiSeq System was used to sequence the amplified TCR beta libraries as 87-base-pair reads. Regarding the original processing steps: A later analysis tallied roughly 78 million unique TCR beta chains across the 660 or so repertoires, and around 9.9 million of those chains were shared by two or more donors. A nearest-neighbor algorithm error-corrected the raw reads and collapsed the reads into unique sequences, merging closely related sequences to remove PCR and sequencing errors. CDR3 sequences were aligned to IMGT reference sequences to assign V, D and J gene segments. Each retained sequence needed at least a six-nucleotide match to both a V gene segment and a J gene segment. Rearrangements were called productive when the CDR3 lacked stop codons and stayed in frame with V and J; all others were non-productive. Following IMGT convention, CDR3 was defined as the stretch from the second conserved V-encoded cysteine up to the conserved J-encoded phenylalanine. In an earlier analysis of just under 600 of the donors, sequences lacking an unambiguous match to a single V gene segment were excluded. In an earlier analysis of around 590 of the donors, a V segment was called functional when productive rearrangements were above 56.7%, and segregating when the standard deviation between donors exceeded 5%. A statistical classification framework was built to diagnose cytomegalovirus status from the catalog of TCR beta chain sequences. V and J gene assignment, in a later analysis, came from comparing TCR nucleotide sequences with IMGT/GENE-DB human TR gene sequences. Using the TCRdist pipeline, a later analysis assigned CDR3 sequences along with most-parsimonious VDJ recombination scenarios. In a later analysis, every TCR beta chain was defined by the combination of its CDR3 amino acid sequence and its V-gene family, and reads without a unique V-gene family were dropped. To address suspected cross-contamination and a sequencing artifact, a later analysis removed 450 to 700 highly shared, low-generation-probability nucleotide sequences. In a later analysis, a clonal expansion index was calculated for each public chain from normalized within-repertoire ranks of inferred template counts. A later analysis computed generation probabilities with a VDJ recombination model fitted to out-of-frame rearrangements, and checked the results against IGoR. A later analysis scored TCR-TCR, TCR-HLA and TCR-CMV co-occurrence with hypergeometric tests, applying a repertoire-size bias correction to TCR pairs. To estimate false discovery rates, a later analysis permuted the HLA or CMV assignments 20 times. In a later analysis, co-occurring TCRs were grouped using DBSCAN, with TCRdist sequence similarity added in when clustering inside HLA-allele-positive subsets. For co-occurrence clustering, repertoires with fewer than 30,000 or more than 120,000 public chains were excluded, along with a handful of repertoires with anomalous nucleotide sharing. Held by TCRdb, this immuneACCESS table contains in-frame sequences only and omits some clones. Under half of the omission traces to an unresolved V gene where checked; the cause of the rest is unknown. D and trimming were read from the DNA, whereas the V and J calls and clone size are those reported in that table. The sample table holds about 120,000 clones, of which 80% to 90% were seen once. The ten top clones hold roughly 4% of the sample.

The V end loses 6 bases and the J end loses 7 bases, and a stretch of 12 bases separates them. The CDR3, cysteine through phenylalanine, is 11 amino acids long. Only the CDR3 DNA is retained, 33 bases long and in frame from the first base. According to the germline V gene (reference sequence), CDR1 reads DFQATT and CDR2 reads SNEGSKA. As concerns this clone: Its antigen is unknown. Per-base qualities were not stored, and no clone one base away is much larger.

The sequence links TRBV20-1 to TRBJ1-1; the D gene is perhaps TRBD1, from 6 matching bases. This TCR was sampled from a woman between 40 and 55 years old in good health and CMV-seropositive. Specimen: PBMCs. CDR3 region: CSAQRGSEAFF. The DNA sequence is given as TGCAGTGCCCAAAGGGGGAGTGAAGCTTTCTTT.